Below, 14 T cell receptor beta chains from the same sample are listed, as sequenced in a study of sequential checkpoint blockade in melanoma. Here immunoSEQ multiplex PCR was the method, and the copy in TCRdb shows in-frame clones only, minus some. The sample holds 750 to 1,000 clones, approximately 20% seen once. The sample's treatment: randomized to nivolumab then ipilimumab (arm A) or the reverse (arm B). The specimen was tumor tissue (inferred from file names), collected from a patient given nivolumab and ipilimumab in sequence. The receptors were sampled from a human donor with melanoma.

The gene calls are TRBV18 and TRBJ2-7; 8 bases agree with TRBD2. The V and J ends lost 3 bases and 2 bases, in that order; junction bases with no gene match: 3. The length of the CDR3 is 14 residues. Germline V lookup: CDR1 KGHSH, CDR2 LQKENI. This chain's CDR3 is CASSPGRGPYEQYF. CDR3 DNA: TGTGCCAGCTCACCCGGGAGGGGTCCCTACGAGCAGTACTTC.

By sample share, this clone is medium-sized. The CDR3 DNA reads TGTGCCAGCAGTGACGGGGGGGCCACAGATACGCAGTATTTT. Translating it yields CASSDGGATDTQYF. This chain joins TRBV6-8 and TRBJ2-3, with 8 bases that match TRBD2. Germline-derived CDR1 and CDR2 are MNHGY and SAAAGT. The junction had 3 bases not matched to a gene; V was cut back by 5 bases and J by 2 bases. The CDR3 is 14 amino acids.

The sample holds a few counts of this clone. The CDR3 nucleotides are TGTGCCAGCAGTGAGGTCGGGGGCCGTAATTCACCCCTCCACTTT. It is translated as CASSEVGGRNSPLHF. This sequence joins TRBV6-8 and TRBJ1-6, with D tentatively TRBD1 (6 bases). In germline, CDR1 is MNHGY, CDR2 SAAAGT. The CDR3 contains 15 residues. The V and J ends lost 5 bases and 6 bases respectively, with 14 bases between them.

This clone appeared once. The CDR3 region has the DNA TGCAGCGCCGCCGGGAAAGAGTACAATGAGCAGTTCTTC. Amino acid sequence: CSAAGKEYNEQFF. The rearrangement joins TRBV29-1 to TRBJ2-1; D is possibly TRBD2 (5 bases). This CDR3 contains 13 residues. The V gene's germline CDR1 is SQVTM and CDR2 ANQGSEA. The V end was cut by 7 bases, the J end by 4 bases, with 14 bases between.

This clone was recorded a few times. This chain uses TRBV6-8 with TRBJ2-1; a possible D gene is TRBD2 (5 bases). CDR3 length: 13 residues. Germline V CDR1 and CDR2: MNHGY, SAAAGT. Trimming cost V 7 bases and J 0 bases, with 7 bases left between them. The DNA for the CDR3 is TGTGCCAGCACCCGGGGCTCCTACAATGAGCAGTTCTTC. This codes for CASTRGSYNEQFF.

This clone qualifies as medium-sized. This chain links TRBV11-3 with TRBJ1-4; 8 nucleotides match TRBD1. The ends lost 5 bases at V and 7 bases at J; junction bases unmatched: 9. The germline gives CDR1 SGHNT, CDR2 YENEEA. There are 15 residues in the CDR3. The chain's CDR3 is CASSLSTGGSEKLFF. DNA of the CDR3: TGTGCCAGCAGCCTCTCAACAGGGGGTAGTGAAAAACTGTTTTTT.

This clone is labeled medium-sized (0.01 to 0.1%). The chain links TRBV11-3 to TRBJ1-1; maybe TRBD1 (5 bases). The CDR3 has 17 amino acids. Germline lookup yields CDR1 SGHNT and CDR2 YENEEA. V was cut by 5 bases and J by 7 bases, with 26 bases left in between. The CDR3 region is CASSPPGSRRGGGEAFF. CDR3 DNA sequence: TGTGCCAGCAGCCCGCCGGGGAGTCGGCGGGGGGGAGGTGAAGCTTTCTTT.

This clone ranks as medium-sized. This chain connects TRBV11-3 to TRBJ1-5; 9 bases map to TRBD1. Looked up from germline, CDR1 is SGHNT and CDR2 is YENEEA. The junction had 4 bases not matched to a gene; V was cut back by 3 bases and J by 7 bases. The CDR3 is 14 residues long. In nucleotides, the CDR3 is TGTGCCAGCAGCTTCGGACAGGGGAAACAGCCCCAGCATTTT. Protein sequence: CASSFGQGKQPQHF.

This clone ranks as medium-sized. The chain couples TRBV12-5 to TRBJ2-1; 8 bases fit TRBD2. This CDR3 region has 15 residues. Germline CDR1 is LGHNT and CDR2 is FRNRAP. Here the CDR3 reads CASIHRSGSKDEQFF. CDR3 nucleotides: TGTGCCAGCATCCATAGGAGCGGGAGTAAGGATGAGCAGTTCTTC.

The V call is TRBV14, the J call TRBJ1-2; D call uncertain. Deletions cut 1 base from V and 0 bases from J, with 9 bases between. Looked up from germline, CDR1 is SGHDN and CDR2 is FVKESK. The CDR3 spans 15 residues. The CDR3 bases are TGTGCCAGCAGCCAAGTCTTCGGAGCTAACTATGGCTACACCTTC. The encoded protein is CASSQVFGANYGYTF.

The chain has TRBV6-8 and TRBJ2-5; D unclear. V lost 6 bases, J lost 1 base, and 9 bases lay in between. Germline CDR1 is MNHGY and CDR2 is SAAAGT. The CDR3 loop spans 13 amino acids. In nucleotides, the CDR3 is TGTGCCAGCAGACGTCAGTCCCAAGAGACCCAGTACTTC. This gives the protein CASRRQSQETQYF.

The chain uses TRBV28 and TRBJ2-1; 7 nucleotides align to TRBD2. The germline V gene encodes CDR1 MDHEN and CDR2 SYDVKM. Trimming cost V 2 bases and J 0 bases; bases outside gene matches: 7. CDR3 length: 17 residues. In nucleotides, the CDR3 is TGTGCCAGCAGTTTAAGTGGGAGGGCCAGCTCCTACAATGAGCAGTTCTTC. It yields the protein CASSLSGRASSYNEQFF.

This chain connects TRBV6-1 to TRBJ2-1; 11 bases match TRBD2. The CDR3 is 18 residues long. CDR1 and CDR2 from the germline V gene are MNHNS and SASEGT. The ends lost 1 base at V and 4 bases at J; junction bases unmatched: 9. The CDR3 nucleotides read TGTGCCAGCAGTGAAGATTTACTAGCGGGAGCACAGTACAATGAGCAGTTCTTC. It encodes CASSEDLLAGAQYNEQFF.

This clone is categorized as large. This sequence joins TRBV18 and TRBJ1-1; D not certain. This CDR3 has 12 amino acids. From germline, CDR1 is KGHSH and CDR2 LQKENI. With 4 bases removed from V and 7 bases from J, the gap between germline ends came to 10 bases. CDR3 sequence reads: CASSQTEFEAFF. DNA for the CDR3: TGTGCCAGCTCACAGACGGAGTTTGAAGCTTTCTTT.